This T cell receptor (beta chain) was sequenced for a study of blood T cell repertoires in COVID-19. Some clones are missing from TCRdb's copy, which holds only in-frame ones; the method was immunoSEQ multiplex PCR. The sample lists under 150,000 clones, roughly 80% seen once, with about 9.4% in the top ten. The sample taken for sequencing was peripheral blood. The source of this sequence is a woman between 45 and 60 years old with active or convalescent COVID-19.

The DNA of the CDR3 is TGCAGTGCTAGTGACTTCCCAGGGGGCTATGGCTACACCTTC. Amino acids: CSASDFPGGYGYTF. The chain couples TRBV20-1 to TRBJ1-2, with TRBD1 matching over 7 bases. Germline trimming cut 3 bases from V and 4 bases from J; bases unmatched to any gene: 8. CDR3 length: 14 amino acids. Germline lookup yields CDR1 DFQATT and CDR2 SNEGSKA (reference sequence).